This TCR beta chain was captured by sequencing in a study of blood T cell repertoires in COVID-19. The overall study: Collection of acute and convalescent COVID-19 samples took place in the United States, Italy and Spain. Sources were T cells, B-cell-depleted T cells, or PBMCs; the material itself was cDNA or gDNA.

Method: immunoSEQ multiplex PCR; TCRdb's copy keeps in-frame clones and lacks some. The data contain about 160,000 clones, around 83% of them singletons. Trimming took off 2 bases at V and 2 bases at J, with 6 bases between the two ends. Germline CDR1 reads KGHSH; CDR2 reads LQKENI. This CDR3 has 13 amino acids. The sequence came from a man aged 40-49 years with acute or convalescent COVID-19. The chain joins TRBV18 to TRBJ2-5; the D gene is possibly TRBD1 (5 bases). Sequencing input: peripheral blood. CDR3 sequence reads: CASSPGAQETQYF. The CDR3 DNA sequence: TGTGCCAGCTCACCAGGGGCACAAGAGACCCAGTACTTC.